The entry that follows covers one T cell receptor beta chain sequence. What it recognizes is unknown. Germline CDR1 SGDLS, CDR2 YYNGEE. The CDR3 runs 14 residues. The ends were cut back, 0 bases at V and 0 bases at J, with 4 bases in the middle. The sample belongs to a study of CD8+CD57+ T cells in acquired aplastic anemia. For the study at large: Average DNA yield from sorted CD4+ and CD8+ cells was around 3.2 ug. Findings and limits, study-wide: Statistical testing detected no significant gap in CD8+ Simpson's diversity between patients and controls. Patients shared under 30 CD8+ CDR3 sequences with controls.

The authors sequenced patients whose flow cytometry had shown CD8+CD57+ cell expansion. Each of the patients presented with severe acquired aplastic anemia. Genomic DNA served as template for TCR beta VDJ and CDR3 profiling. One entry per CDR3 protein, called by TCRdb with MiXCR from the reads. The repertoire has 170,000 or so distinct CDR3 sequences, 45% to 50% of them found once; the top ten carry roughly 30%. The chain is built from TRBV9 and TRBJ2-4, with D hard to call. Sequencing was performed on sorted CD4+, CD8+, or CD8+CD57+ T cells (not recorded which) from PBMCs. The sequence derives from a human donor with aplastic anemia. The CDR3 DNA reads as TGTGCCAGCAGCGTAGGTGTAGCCAAAAACATTCAGTACTTC. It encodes CASSVGVAKNIQYF.